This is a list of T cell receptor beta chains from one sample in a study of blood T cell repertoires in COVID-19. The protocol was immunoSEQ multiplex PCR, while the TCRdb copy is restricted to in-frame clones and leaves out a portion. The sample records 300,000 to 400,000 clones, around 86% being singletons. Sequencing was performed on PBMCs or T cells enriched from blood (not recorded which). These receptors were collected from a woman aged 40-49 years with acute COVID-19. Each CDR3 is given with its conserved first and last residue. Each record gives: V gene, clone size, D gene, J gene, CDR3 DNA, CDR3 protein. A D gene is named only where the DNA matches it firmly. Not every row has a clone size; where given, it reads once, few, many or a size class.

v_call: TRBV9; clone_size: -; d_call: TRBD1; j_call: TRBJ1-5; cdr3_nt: TGTGCCAGCAGCGTAGCGCCGGACAGGGGGCCGTCTAGCAATCAGCCCCAGCATTTT; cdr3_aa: CASSVAPDRGPSSNQPQHF
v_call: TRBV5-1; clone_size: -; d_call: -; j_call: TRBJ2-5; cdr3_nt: TGCGCCAGCAGCGGCAGGATGGGAGAGACCCAGTACTTC; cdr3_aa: CASSGRMGETQYF
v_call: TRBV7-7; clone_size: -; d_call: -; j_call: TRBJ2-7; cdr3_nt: TGTGCTAGCAGCTTAGCGGGGGACAGGGTAACCTACGAGCAGTACTTC; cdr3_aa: CASSLAGDRVTYEQYF
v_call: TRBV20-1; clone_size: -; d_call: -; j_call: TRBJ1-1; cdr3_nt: TGCAGTGCTAACGAGTTCACTGAAGCTTTCTTT; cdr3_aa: CSANEFTEAFF
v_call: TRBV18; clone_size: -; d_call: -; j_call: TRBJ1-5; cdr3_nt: TGTGCCAGCTCACCCGGGTCATACGATCAGCCCCAGCATTTT; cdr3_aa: CASSPGSYDQPQHF
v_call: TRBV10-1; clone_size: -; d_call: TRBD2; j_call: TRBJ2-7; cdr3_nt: TGCGCCAGCGAACGGGGGGGCTACGAGCAGTACTTC; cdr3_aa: CASERGGYEQYF
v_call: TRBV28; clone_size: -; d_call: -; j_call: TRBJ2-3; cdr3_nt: TGTGCCAGCAGTTTGGGCAGGCGCAGCACAGATACGCAGTATTTT; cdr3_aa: CASSLGRRSTDTQYF
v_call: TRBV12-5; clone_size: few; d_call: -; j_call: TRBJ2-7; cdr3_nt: TGTGCTAGTGGTTTGGTACTTTCCGGGACACACTCCTACGAGCAGTACTTC; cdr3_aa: CASGLVLSGTHSYEQYF
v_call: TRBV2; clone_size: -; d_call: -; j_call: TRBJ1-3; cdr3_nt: TGTGCCAGCAGTGACCAATTACAGGGTCAAGGCACCATATATTTT; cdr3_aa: CASSDQLQGQGTIYF
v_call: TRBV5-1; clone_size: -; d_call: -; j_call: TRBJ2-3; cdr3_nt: TGCGCCAGCAGCATACGGACTGGCACAGATACGCAGTATTTT; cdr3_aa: CASSIRTGTDTQYF
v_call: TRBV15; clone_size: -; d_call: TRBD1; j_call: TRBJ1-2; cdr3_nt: TGTGCCACCAGCAGAGGTGGGACAGGGTTTATCTATGGCTACACCTTC; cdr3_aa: CATSRGGTGFIYGYTF
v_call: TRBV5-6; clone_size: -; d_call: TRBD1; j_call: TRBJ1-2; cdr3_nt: TGTGCCAGCATAGAGACAGGGGCCAACTATGGCTACACCTTC; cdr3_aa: CASIETGANYGYTF
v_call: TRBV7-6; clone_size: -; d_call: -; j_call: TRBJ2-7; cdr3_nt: TGTGCCAGCAGCCGGGGAGGACCTCCCTACGAGCAGTACTTC; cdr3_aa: CASSRGGPPYEQYF
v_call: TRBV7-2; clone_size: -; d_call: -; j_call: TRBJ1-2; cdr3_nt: TGTGCCAGCAGCTTAGGGGACTTCGGATCCTATGGCTACACCTTC; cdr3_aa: CASSLGDFGSYGYTF
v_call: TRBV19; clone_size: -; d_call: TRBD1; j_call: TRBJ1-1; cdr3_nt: TGTGCCAGTAGGGGGACAGGCATGAACACTGAAGCTTTCTTT; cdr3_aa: CASRGTGMNTEAFF
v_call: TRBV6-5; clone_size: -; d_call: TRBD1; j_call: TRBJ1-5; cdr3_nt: TGTGCCAGCAGCTTAGGACAGGGGACAGCTCAGCCCCAGCATTTT; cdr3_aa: CASSLGQGTAQPQHF
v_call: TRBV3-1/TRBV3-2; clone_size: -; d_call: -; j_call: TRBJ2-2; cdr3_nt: TGTGCCAGCAGTTCCATCCTGGAGGGGGGGCAAGCCGGGGAGCTGTTTTTT; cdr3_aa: CASSSILEGGQAGELFF
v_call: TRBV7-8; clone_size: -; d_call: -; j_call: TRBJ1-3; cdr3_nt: TGTGCCAGCAGCCCGACAGGTCAAGGAAACACCATATATTTT; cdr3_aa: CASSPTGQGNTIYF
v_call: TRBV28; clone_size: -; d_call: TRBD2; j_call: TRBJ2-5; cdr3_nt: TGTGCCAGCAGTTCCGGCGGGAGTGAAGAGACCCAGTACTTC; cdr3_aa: CASSSGGSEETQYF
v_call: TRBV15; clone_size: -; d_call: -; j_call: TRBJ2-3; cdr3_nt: TGTGCCACCAGCCTAGGATCTGGCCAAACAACAGATACGCAGTATTTT; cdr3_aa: CATSLGSGQTTDTQYF
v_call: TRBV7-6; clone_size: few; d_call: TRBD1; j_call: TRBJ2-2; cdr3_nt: TGTGCCAGCAGCCGCGACAGGGGTTTCACCGGGGAGCTGTTTTTT; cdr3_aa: CASSRDRGFTGELFF
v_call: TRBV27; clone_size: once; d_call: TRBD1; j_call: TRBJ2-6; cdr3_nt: TGTGCCAGCAGTTTCCGGGACAGGGTATCTGGGGCCAACGTCCTGACTTTC; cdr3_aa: CASSFRDRVSGANVLTF
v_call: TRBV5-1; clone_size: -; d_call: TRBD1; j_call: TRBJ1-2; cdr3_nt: TGCGCCAGCAGCTGGGACAGGGGACAATATGGCTACACCTTC; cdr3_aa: CASSWDRGQYGYTF
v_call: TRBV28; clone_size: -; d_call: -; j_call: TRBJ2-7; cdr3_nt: TGTGCCACCGGACAGAACTCCTACGAGCAGTACTTC; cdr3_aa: CATGQNSYEQYF
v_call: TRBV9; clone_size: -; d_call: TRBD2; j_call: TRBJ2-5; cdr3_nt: TGTGCCAGCAGCGTAGGGACTAGCGGACAAGAGACCCAGTACTTC; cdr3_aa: CASSVGTSGQETQYF
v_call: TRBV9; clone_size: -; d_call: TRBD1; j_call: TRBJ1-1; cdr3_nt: TGTGCCAGCAGCGTGTTACAGGGGGGGACTGAAGCCTTCTTT; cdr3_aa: CASSVLQGGTEAFF
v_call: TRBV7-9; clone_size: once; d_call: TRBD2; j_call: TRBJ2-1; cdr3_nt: TGTGCCAGCAGCTTATTCACAACGGGAGGCTCCCCCGGCCAGTTCTTC; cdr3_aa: CASSLFTTGGSPGQFF
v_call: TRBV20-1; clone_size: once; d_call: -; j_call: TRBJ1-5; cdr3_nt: TGCAGTGCTAGTGGCGCTTCCGGCAATCAGCCCCAGCATTTT; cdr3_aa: CSASGASGNQPQHF
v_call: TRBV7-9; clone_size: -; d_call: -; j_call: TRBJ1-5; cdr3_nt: TGTGCCAGCAGCGGAGGACTCTCTAGCAATCAGCCCCAGCATTTT; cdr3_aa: CASSGGLSSNQPQHF
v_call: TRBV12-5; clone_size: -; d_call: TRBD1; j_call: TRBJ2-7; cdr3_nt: TGTGCTAGTGGTTTGGCCGGGACAGGGTCCTACGAGCAGTACTTC; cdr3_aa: CASGLAGTGSYEQYF
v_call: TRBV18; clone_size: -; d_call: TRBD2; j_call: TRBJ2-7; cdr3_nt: TGTGCCAGCTCAGCGGGACTACAACCCTCGAAGGTCTACGAGCAGTACTTC; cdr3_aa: CASSAGLQPSKVYEQYF
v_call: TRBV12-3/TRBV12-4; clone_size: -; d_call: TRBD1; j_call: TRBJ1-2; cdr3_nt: TGTGCCAGCAACAGGGGGTACTATGGCTACACCTTC; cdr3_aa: CASNRGYYGYTF
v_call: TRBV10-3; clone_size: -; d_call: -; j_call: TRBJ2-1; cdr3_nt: TGTGCCATCAGTGAGTCGACTCTTGCGGTCGGGGGTATTTTTTTCAATGAGCAGTTCTTC; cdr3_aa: CAISESTLAVGGIFFNEQFF
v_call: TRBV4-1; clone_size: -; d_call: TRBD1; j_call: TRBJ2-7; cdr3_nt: TGCGCCAGCAGCCAAGGACAGGGTCTCTACGAGCAGTACTTC; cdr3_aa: CASSQGQGLYEQYF
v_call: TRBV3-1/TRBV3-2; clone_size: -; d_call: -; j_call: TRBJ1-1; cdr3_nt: TGTGCCAGCAGCCAAGGGGGAGGGGCTGAAGCTTTCTTT; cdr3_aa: CASSQGGGAEAFF
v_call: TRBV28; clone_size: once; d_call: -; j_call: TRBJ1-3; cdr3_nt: TGTGCCAGCAGTTTCGGAGTGATTAAGGCTGGAAACACCATATATTTT; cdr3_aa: CASSFGVIKAGNTIYF
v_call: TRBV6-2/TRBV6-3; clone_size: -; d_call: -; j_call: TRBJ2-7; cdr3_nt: TGTGCCAGCAGTTACTCAGGGGTCGAGCAGTACTTC; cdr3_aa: CASSYSGVEQYF
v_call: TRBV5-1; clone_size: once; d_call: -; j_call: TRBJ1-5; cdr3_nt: TGCGCCAGCAGCCTCGGGGGGTACAATCAGCCCCAGCATTTT; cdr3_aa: CASSLGGYNQPQHF
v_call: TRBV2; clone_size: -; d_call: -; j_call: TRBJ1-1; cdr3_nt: TGTGCCAGCAGACTCAGGGGATTGAACACTGAAGCTTTCTTT; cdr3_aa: CASRLRGLNTEAFF
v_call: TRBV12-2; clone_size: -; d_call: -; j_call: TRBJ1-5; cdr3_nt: TGTGCAAGTCGCTCTCCTTTAAATCAGCCCCAGCATTTT; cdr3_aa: CASRSPLNQPQHF
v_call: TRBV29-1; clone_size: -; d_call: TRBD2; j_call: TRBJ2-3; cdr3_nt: TGCAGCGTGCAAGGACTAGCGGGGGGACGCACAGATACGCAGTATTTT; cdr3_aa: CSVQGLAGGRTDTQYF
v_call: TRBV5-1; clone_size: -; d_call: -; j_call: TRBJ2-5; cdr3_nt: TGCGCCAGCAGTCATTCAACACGGACAGAAGAGACCCAGTACTTC; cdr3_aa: CASSHSTRTEETQYF
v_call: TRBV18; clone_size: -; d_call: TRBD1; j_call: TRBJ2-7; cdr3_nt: TGTGCCAGCTCACCCGGGACAGGGGGGGAGCAGTACTTC; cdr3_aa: CASSPGTGGEQYF
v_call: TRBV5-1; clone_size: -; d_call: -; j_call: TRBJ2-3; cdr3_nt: TGCGCCAGCAGCTCGACCTACTGGACAGCCAACACAGATACGCAGTATTTT; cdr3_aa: CASSSTYWTANTDTQYF
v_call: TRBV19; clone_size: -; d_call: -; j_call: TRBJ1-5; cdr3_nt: TGTGCCAGTAGCCCAATTGAGGCGGACAATCAGCCCCAGCATTTT; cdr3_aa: CASSPIEADNQPQHF
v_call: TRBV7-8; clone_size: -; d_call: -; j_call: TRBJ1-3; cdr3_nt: TGTGCCAGCAGCTTAGCGCAGTGGGAGGGTGGAAACACCATATATTTT; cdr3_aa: CASSLAQWEGGNTIYF
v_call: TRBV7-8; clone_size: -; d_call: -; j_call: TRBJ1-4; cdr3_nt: TGTGCCAGCAGCTTGGGCCAGCTGGTTAATGAAAAACTGTTTTTT; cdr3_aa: CASSLGQLVNEKLFF
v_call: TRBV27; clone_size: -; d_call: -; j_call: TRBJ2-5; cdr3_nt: TGTGCCAGCCGCAAAGGACAGAATCCCCTAGAGACCCAGTACTTC; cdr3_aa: CASRKGQNPLETQYF
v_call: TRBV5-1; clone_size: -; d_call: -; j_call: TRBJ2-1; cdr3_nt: TGCGCCAGCAGCCTCTCAAGCGGAACCTACAATGAGCAGTTCTTC; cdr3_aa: CASSLSSGTYNEQFF
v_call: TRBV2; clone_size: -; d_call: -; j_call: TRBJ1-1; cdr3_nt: TGTGCCAGCAACCTACAGGGAAGTATCACTGAAGCTTTCTTT; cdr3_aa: CASNLQGSITEAFF
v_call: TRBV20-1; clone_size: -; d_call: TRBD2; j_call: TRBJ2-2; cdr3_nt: TGCAGTGCTAGTTTAGAAGCGGGGGGGCCCAGCGGGGAGCTGTTTTTT; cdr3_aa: CSASLEAGGPSGELFF
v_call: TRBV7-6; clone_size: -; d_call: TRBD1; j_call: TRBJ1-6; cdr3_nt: TGTGCCAGCAGCTCCGACAGGGAGTCTAATTCACCCCTCCACTTT; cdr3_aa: CASSSDRESNSPLHF
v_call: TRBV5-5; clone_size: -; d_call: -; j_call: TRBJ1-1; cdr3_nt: TGTGCCAGCAGTCTGCTTGGACTTGTCGCTGAAGCTTTCTTT; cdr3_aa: CASSLLGLVAEAFF
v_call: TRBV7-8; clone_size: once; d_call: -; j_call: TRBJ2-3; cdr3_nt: TGTGCCAGCAGCCACAGACAGGATAGCACAGATACGCAGTATTTT; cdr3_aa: CASSHRQDSTDTQYF
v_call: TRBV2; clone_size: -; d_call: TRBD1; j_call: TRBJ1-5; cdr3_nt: TGTGCCAGCAGTGCACAGGGGTTTGATCAGCCCCAGCATTTT; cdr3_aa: CASSAQGFDQPQHF
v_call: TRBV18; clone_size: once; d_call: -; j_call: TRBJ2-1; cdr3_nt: TGTGCCAGCTCACCAAATCCCAGATACAATGAGCAGTTCTTC; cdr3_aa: CASSPNPRYNEQFF
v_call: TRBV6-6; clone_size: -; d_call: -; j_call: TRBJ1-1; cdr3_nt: TGTGCCAGCCGCAGGGCCACTAACACTGAAGCTTTCTTT; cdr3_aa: CASRRATNTEAFF